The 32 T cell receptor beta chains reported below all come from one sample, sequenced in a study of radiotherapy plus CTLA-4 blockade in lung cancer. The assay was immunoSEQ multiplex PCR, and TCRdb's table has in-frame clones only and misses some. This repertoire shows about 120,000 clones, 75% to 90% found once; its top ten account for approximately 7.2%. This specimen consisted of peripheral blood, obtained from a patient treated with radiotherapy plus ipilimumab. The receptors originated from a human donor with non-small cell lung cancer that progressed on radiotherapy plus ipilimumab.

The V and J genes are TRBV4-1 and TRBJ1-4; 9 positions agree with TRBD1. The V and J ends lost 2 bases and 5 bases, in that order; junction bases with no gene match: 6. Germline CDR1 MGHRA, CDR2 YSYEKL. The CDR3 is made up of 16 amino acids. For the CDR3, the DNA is TGCGCCAGCAGCCAACTAGGGACAGGGTTAAATGAAAAACTGTTTTTT. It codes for CASSQLGTGLNEKLFF.

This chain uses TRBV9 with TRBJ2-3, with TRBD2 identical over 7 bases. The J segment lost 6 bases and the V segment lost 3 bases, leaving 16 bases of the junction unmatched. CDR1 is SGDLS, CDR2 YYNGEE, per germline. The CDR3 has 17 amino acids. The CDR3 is CASSESPTSGIQDTQYF. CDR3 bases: TGTGCCAGCAGCGAGTCCCCCACCAGCGGGATACAGGATACGCAGTATTTT.

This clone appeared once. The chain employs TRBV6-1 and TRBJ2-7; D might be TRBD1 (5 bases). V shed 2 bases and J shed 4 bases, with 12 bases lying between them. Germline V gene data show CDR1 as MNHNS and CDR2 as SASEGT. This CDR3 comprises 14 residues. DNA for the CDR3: TGTGCCAGCAGTGAATACCAACCAGGGTACGAGCAGTACTTC. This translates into CASSEYQPGYEQYF.

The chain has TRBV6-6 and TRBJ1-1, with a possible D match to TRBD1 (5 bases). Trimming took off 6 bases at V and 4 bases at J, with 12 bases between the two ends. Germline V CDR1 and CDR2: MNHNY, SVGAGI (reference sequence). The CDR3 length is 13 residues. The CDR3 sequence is CASSPPGGTEAFF. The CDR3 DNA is TGTGCCAGCAGCCCTCCGGGGGGCACTGAAGCTTTCTTT.

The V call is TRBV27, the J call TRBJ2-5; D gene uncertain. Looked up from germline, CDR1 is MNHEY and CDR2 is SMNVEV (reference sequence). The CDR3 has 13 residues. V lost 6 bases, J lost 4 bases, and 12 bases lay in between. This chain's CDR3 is CASSMVGRETQYF. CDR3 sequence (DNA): TGTGCCAGCAGCATGGTCGGCCGAGAGACCCAGTACTTC.

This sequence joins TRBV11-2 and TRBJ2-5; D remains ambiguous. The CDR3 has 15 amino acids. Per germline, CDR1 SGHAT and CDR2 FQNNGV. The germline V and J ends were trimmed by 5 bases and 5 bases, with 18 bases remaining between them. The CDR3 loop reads CASSQGAVHPETQYF. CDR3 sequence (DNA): TGTGCCAGCAGCCAAGGAGCCGTACACCCGGAGACCCAGTACTTC.

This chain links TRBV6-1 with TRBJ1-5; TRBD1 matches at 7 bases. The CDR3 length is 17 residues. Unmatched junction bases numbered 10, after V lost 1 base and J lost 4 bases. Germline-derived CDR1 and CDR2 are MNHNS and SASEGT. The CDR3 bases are TGTGCCAGCAGTGAAGGACGGACAGGATTAGCTAATCAGCCCCAGCATTTT. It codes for CASSEGRTGLANQPQHF.

The CDR3 DNA is TGTGCCAGCAGCCCCGACCCGGGGCCGAGGGACACCGGGGAGCTGTTTTTT. This sequence encodes CASSPDPGPRDTGELFF. The chain combines TRBV5-4 with TRBJ2-2; TRBD1 or TRBD2 may be the D gene (5 bases each). This CDR3 is built from 17 residues. V was trimmed by 4 bases and J by 3 bases, leaving 19 bases between them. Germline CDR1 reads SGHNT; CDR2 reads YYREEE (reference sequence).

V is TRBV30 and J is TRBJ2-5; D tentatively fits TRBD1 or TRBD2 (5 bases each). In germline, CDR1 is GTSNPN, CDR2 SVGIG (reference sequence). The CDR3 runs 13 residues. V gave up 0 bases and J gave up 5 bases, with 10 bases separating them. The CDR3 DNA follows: TGTGCCTGGAGTGTAGGGACCGGGGAGACCCAGTACTTC. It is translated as CAWSVGTGETQYF.

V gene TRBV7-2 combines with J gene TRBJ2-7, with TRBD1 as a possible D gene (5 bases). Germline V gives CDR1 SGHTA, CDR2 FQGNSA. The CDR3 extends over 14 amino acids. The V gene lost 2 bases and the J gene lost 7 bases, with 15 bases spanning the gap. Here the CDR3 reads CASSLSPRVREQYF. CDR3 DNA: TGTGCCAGCAGCTTAAGTCCCAGGGTTCGGGAGCAGTACTTC.

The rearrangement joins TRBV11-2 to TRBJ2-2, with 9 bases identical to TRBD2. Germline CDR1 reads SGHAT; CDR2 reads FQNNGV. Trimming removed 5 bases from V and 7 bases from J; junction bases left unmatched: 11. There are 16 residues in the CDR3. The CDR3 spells CASSRVAGASGGELFF. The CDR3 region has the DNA TGTGCCAGCAGCCGAGTAGCGGGAGCTTCGGGCGGGGAGCTGTTTTTT.

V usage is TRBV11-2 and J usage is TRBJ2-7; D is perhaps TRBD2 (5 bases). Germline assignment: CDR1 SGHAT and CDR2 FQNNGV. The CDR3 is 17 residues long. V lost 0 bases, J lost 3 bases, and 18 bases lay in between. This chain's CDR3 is CASSLEAVLGSGYEQYF. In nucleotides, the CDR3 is TGTGCCAGCAGCTTAGAAGCGGTTTTAGGGTCTGGCTACGAGCAGTACTTC.

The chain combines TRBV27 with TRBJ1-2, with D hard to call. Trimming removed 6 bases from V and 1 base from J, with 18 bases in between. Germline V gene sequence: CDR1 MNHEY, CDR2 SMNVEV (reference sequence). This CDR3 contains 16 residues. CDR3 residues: CASSRTGGKSNYGYTF. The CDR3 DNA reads TGTGCCAGCAGCCGTACGGGAGGGAAGAGTAACTATGGCTACACCTTC.

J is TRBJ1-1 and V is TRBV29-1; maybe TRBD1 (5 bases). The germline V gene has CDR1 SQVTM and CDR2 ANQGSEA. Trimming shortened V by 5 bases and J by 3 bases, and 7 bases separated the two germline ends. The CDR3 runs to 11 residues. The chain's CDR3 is CSVWGDTEAFF. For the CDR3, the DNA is TGCAGCGTTTGGGGGGACACTGAAGCTTTCTTT.

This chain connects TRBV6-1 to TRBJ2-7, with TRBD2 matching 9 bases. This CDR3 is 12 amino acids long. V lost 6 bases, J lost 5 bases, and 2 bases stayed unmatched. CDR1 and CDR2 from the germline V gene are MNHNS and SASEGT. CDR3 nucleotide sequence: TGTGCCAGCAGACAGCGGGAGGACGAGCAGTACTTC. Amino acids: CASRQREDEQYF.

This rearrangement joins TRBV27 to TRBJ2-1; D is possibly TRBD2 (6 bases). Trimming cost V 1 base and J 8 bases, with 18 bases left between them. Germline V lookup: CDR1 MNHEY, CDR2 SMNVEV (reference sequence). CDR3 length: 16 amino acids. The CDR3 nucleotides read TGTGCCAGCAGTTTATTGGGGACTCCCTTTGGGGATGAGCAGTTCTTC. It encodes CASSLLGTPFGDEQFF.

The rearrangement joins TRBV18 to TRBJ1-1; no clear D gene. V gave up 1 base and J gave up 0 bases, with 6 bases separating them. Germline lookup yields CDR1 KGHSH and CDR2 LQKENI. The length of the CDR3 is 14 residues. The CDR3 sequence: CASSPLPMNTEAFF. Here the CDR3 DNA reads TGTGCCAGCTCACCACTCCCTATGAACACTGAAGCTTTCTTT.

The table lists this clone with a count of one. CDR3 sequence: CSVDWGRKAFF. The CDR3 coding sequence is TGCAGCGTTGATTGGGGCAGAAAAGCTTTCTTT. The V gene is TRBV29-1, the J gene TRBJ1-1, with TRBD1 as a possible D gene (5 bases). V lost 3 bases to trimming and J lost 9 bases, with 11 bases between them. Germline V lookup: CDR1 SQVTM, CDR2 ANQGSEA. The CDR3 consists of 11 residues. The full variable domain, in which reference TRBV29-1 and TRBJ1-1 provide the parts outside the CDR3, is SAVISQKPSRDICQRGTSLTIQCQVDSQVTMMFWYRQQPGQSLTLIATANQGSEATYESGFVIDKFPISRPNLTFSTLTVSNMSPEDSSIYLCSVDWGRKAFFGQGTRLTVV.

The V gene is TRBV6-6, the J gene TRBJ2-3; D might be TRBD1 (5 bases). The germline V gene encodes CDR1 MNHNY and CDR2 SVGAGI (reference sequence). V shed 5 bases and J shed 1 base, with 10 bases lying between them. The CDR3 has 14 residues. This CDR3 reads CASSPRQRTDTQYF. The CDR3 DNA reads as TGTGCCAGCAGTCCTCGACAGCGCACAGATACGCAGTATTTT.

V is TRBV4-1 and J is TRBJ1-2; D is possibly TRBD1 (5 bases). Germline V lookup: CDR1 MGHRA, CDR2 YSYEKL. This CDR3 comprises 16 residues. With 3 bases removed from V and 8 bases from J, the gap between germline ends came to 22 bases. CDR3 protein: CASSHGTGGGFDGYTF. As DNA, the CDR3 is TGCGCCAGCAGCCATGGTACGGGGGGAGGTTTCGACGGCTACACCTTC.

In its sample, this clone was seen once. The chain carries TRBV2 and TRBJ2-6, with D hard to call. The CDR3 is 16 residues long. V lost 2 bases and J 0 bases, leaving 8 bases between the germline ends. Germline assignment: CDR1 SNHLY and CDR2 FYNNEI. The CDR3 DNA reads TGTGCCAGCAGTGAATCCGGAAACTCTGGGGCCAACGTCCTGACTTTC. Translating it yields CASSESGNSGANVLTF.

CDR3 amino acids: CASSLAPGDEQFF. Written as DNA, the CDR3 is TGTGCCAGCAGTCTCGCCCCTGGGGATGAGCAGTTCTTC. This chain connects TRBV4-2 to TRBJ2-1; no clear D gene. V shed 6 bases and J shed 8 bases, with 14 bases lying between them. This CDR3 is built from 13 residues. Looked up from germline, CDR1 is LGHNA and CDR2 is YNFKEQ.

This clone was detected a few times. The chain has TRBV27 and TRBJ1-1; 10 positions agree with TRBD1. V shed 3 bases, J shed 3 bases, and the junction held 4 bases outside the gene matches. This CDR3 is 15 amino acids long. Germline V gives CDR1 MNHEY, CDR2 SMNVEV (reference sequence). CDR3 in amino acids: CASSFRTGGDTEAFF. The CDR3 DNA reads TGTGCCAGCAGTTTTAGGACAGGGGGGGACACTGAAGCTTTCTTT.

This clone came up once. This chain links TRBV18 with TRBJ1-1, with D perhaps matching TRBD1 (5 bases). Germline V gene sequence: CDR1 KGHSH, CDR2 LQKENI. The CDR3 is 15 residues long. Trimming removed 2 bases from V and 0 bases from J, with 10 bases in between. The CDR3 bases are TGTGCCAGCTCACCAGGAGGGACCATGAACACTGAAGCTTTCTTT. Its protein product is CASSPGGTMNTEAFF.

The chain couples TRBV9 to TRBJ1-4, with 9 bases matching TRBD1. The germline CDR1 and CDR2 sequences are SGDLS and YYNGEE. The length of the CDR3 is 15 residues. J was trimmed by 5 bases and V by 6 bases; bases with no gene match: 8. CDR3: CASNPTGTGNEKLFF. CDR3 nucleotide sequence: TGTGCCAGCAACCCCACGGGGACAGGGAATGAAAAACTGTTTTTT.

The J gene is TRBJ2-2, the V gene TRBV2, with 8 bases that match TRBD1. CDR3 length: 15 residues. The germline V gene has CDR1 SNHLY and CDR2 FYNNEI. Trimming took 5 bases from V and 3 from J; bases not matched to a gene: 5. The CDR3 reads CASSTGQGDTGELFF. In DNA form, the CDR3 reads TGTGCCAGCAGTACAGGACAGGGCGACACCGGGGAGCTGTTTTTT. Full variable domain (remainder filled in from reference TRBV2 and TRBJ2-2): EPEVTQTPSHQVTQMGQEVILRCVPISNHLYFYWYRQILGQKVEFLVSFYNNEISEKSEIFDDQFSVERPDGSNFTLKIRSTKLEDSAMYFCASSTGQGDTGELFFGEGSRLTVL.

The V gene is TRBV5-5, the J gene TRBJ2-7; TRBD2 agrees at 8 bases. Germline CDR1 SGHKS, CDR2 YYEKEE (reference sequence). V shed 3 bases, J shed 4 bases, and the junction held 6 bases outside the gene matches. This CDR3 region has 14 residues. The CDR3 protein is CASSSGLAEYEQYF. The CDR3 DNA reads TGTGCCAGCAGCTCAGGACTAGCAGAGTACGAGCAGTACTTC.

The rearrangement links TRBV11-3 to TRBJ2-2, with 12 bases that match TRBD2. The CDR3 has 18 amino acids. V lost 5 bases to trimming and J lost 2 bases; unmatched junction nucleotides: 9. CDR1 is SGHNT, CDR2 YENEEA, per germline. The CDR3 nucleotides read TGTGCCAGCAGCGTGAGGACTAGCGGGATGGGAAACACCGGGGAGCTGTTTTTT. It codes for CASSVRTSGMGNTGELFF.

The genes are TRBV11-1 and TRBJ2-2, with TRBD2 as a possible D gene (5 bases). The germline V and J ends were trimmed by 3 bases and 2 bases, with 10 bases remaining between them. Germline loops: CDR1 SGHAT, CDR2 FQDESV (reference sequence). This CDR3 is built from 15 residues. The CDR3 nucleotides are TGTGCCAGCAGCTTTGAACTAGTAAACACCGGGGAGCTGTTTTTT. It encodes CASSFELVNTGELFF.

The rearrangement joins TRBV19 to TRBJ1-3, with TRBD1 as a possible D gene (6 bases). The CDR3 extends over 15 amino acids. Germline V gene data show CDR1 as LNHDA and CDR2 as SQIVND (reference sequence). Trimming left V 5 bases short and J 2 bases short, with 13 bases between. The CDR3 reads CASSEQGVTGNTIYF. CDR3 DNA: TGTGCCAGTAGTGAACAGGGAGTTACTGGAAACACCATATATTTT.

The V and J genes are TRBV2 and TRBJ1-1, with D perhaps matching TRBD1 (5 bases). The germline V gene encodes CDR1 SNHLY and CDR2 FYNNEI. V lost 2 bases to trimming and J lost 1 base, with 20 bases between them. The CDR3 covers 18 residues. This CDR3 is CASSETRGKGRSNTEAFF. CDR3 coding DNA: TGTGCCAGCAGTGAAACCCGGGGTAAGGGACGCTCGAACACTGAAGCTTTCTTT.

The CDR3 here is CASSSPLASEQFF. In nucleotides, the CDR3 is TGTGCCAGCAGTTCCCCTCTAGCGTCGGAGCAGTTCTTC. This sequence joins TRBV6-5 and TRBJ2-1, with D possibly matching TRBD2 (6 bases). This CDR3 has 13 amino acids. The germline V and J ends were trimmed by 4 bases and 10 bases, with 14 bases remaining between them. The V gene's germline CDR1 is MNHEY and CDR2 SVGAGI.